This T cell receptor (beta chain) was sequenced in a study of cytomegalovirus exposure and HLA in healthy donors (dated 2017 in TCRdb). About the full investigation: In an earlier analysis of 550 to 750 of the donors, roughly 300 Gb of sequence data and 90 million to 120 million unique TCR beta sequences from about 179 million T cells were reported. Approximately 300 gigabases of sequencing data and approximately 93 million unique TCR sequences were included in an early release covering about 700 HLA-typed donors. A separate validation cohort of 90 to 150 different subjects was used in addition to the 666-subject first cohort. The study aimed to test whether cataloging public T cell receptors could reveal signatures of past pathogen exposure. A few DR-DQ haplotypes were handled as single units for association and clustering because linkage in the cohort was strong. Typing coverage varied by locus: about 629-630 donors for A, B, C, DRB1 and DQB1; approximately 500 for DQA1; over 600 for DPA1; roughly 450 for DPB1. A later genetic analysis used genome-wide SNP genotypes for about three fifths of the 666 donors, treating that subset as a discovery cohort. Alongside the repertoire data, information on donor age, sex, ethnicity and CMV serostatus was compiled. To predict cytomegalovirus infection status, the study combined high-throughput TCR immunosequencing, statistical association of individual TCRs with disease status, and machine learning. To decide whether each TCR beta V gene segment behaved as functional or pseudogenic, an earlier analysis of 587 of the donors relied on high-throughput TCR beta sequencing. The later analysis used no new phenotypic data to find candidate immune exposures, relying instead on TCR beta sequences and their occurrence across donors. A later analysis re-analyzed previously published TCR beta repertoires from about 730 donors and added high-resolution HLA genotyping to study TCR occurrence patterns. Of the roughly 390 genotyped donors, 65% to 90% fell in the genetic ancestry cluster associated with self-reported Caucasian donors. The study profiled the T cell repertoires of hundreds of subjects by immunosequencing and related them to cytomegalovirus serostatus. All discovery cohort repertoires had been generated using a single sequencing platform. Both class I and class II loci were covered by HLA typing, at four-digit resolution. Among over 350 genotyped donors of the cohort, an average of around 240,000 unique TCR beta nucleotide sequences were sequenced per donor, roughly 20% of them non-productive.

On the study overall, not on this receptor specifically: Roughly uniform sequencing depth across donors was assumed in presence/absence analyses, although this assumption may not hold. The sequencing pipeline was judged likely to have produced a cluster of highly shared sequence variants as a technical artifact. According to the authors, the approach could potentially be generalized to other disease states and immunological phenotypes. In a later genetic analysis, a missense DCLRE1C variant was associated with V-gene and J-gene trimming of TCR beta chains, and the association was replicated in an independent cohort. The only immune exposure information available for the cohort was CMV serostatus. Linkage disequilibrium might explain the correlated functional status among segregating V segments, but an unknown experimental factor could not be ruled out. According to a later analysis, parvovirus B19, influenza, CMV and Epstein-Barr virus appeared linked to several top co-occurrence clusters. Some IMGT-functional V segments, including TRBV6-2 and TRBV6-3, could not be told apart with the 87-base-pair reads, so those segments were excluded. A later analysis found that TCR association rates varied across HLA loci, with DRB1 alleles showing the most associated TCRs and HLA-C alleles the fewest. A later genetic analysis reported fewer N-insertions in productive TCRs among donors in an Asian-associated ancestry cluster than the roughly 670-donor mean. When HLA alleles, especially DR and DQ, strongly co-occurred, TCR associations were difficult to assign to individual alleles. In a later analysis, about 17,000 TCR beta sequences were associated with specific HLA alleles at a false discovery rate of 0.05. Broadly in line with IMGT annotations, most TCR beta V segments showed up in productive rearrangements about 87% or about 30% of the time in an earlier analysis of 450 to 600 of the donors. Compared with equally common non-associated chains, HLA-associated TCR beta chains in a later analysis were more clonally expanded and had lower generation probabilities. The study listed 150 to 200 TCR beta chains as associated with cytomegalovirus. The classifier was reported to diagnose cytomegalovirus status with high specificity and sensitivity in both the original cohort and the validation cohort. In this cohort, only TCR beta chains were sequenced, and detectable features were limited by the absence of alpha or paired-chain data. In vitro tests confirmed that a few of the cytomegalovirus-associated TCR beta chains recognize cytomegalovirus antigens. A further reported finding was that TCR beta sequences accurately predicted the HLA-A and HLA-B alleles for most subjects in the first cohort. Across donors, most TCR sequences were observed very rarely, whereas some public TCRs were present in many individuals. According to a later analysis, most CMV-associated TCR beta chains appeared to be HLA-restricted, and the HLA associations seemed to be driven largely by CMV exposure. Because HLA typing was unavailable for some donors at each locus, only the typed subset was used in association tests. Approximately 16 rarely observed V segments, including chromosome 9 orphons, were excluded from the earlier analysis of some 590 of the donors because counts were too low.

The cohort comprised 710 or so healthy bone marrow donors. All cohort members were sampled while nominally healthy, although unrecorded immune exposures were likely present. The donor was CMV seronegative and belonged to the group of 352 seronegative cohort members. A peripheral blood sample was collected from each donor, and TCR beta sequencing was performed on peripheral blood mononuclear cells. The Qiagen DNeasy Blood Extraction Kit was used to extract genomic DNA from the blood cell samples. The CDR3 runs 16 amino acids, cysteine and phenylalanine included. Only the CDR3 DNA stays, 48 bases, in frame from base 1. For CDR1 and CDR2, the germline V gene lists SGHAT and FQNNGV. V loses 0 bases, J loses 15 bases, and the germline ends lie 21 bases apart. Library generation was performed with the immunoSEQ multiplex PCR assay. The multiplex PCR relied on a mix of 60 forward primers for TCR Vbeta segments and 13 reverse primers for TCR Jbeta segments. The CDR3 region of rearranged TCR beta genes was amplified from genomic DNA by a multiplex PCR assay. On the Illumina HiSeq System, the amplified TCR beta libraries were sequenced as 87-base-pair reads. The study's processing was this. A later analysis counted tens of millions of unique TCR beta chains across the 666 repertoires, and roughly 11 million of these chains were shared by at least two donors. To remove PCR and sequencing errors, raw reads were error-corrected and collapsed into unique sequences using a nearest-neighbor algorithm that merged closely related sequences. To assign V, D and J gene segments, CDR3 sequences were aligned to IMGT reference sequences. Each retained sequence needed at least a six-nucleotide match to both a V gene segment and a J gene segment. A rearrangement counted as productive if the CDR3 had no stop codons and remained in frame with V and J, and every other rearrangement counted as non-productive. CDR3 was defined by IMGT convention, running from the second conserved V-encoded cysteine to the conserved J-encoded phenylalanine. The earlier analysis of more than 450 of the donors excluded sequences that lacked an unambiguous match to a single V gene segment. An earlier analysis of almost 600 of the donors classified V segments as functional when productive rearrangements were above 56.7% and as segregating when the standard deviation between donors was above 5%. A statistical classification framework was built to diagnose cytomegalovirus status from the catalog of TCR beta chain sequences. In a later analysis, TCR nucleotide sequences were compared against IMGT/GENE-DB human TR gene sequences so that V and J genes could be assigned. Using the TCRdist pipeline, a later analysis assigned CDR3 sequences along with most-parsimonious VDJ recombination scenarios. A later analysis defined each TCR beta chain by its CDR3 amino acid sequence plus V-gene family, and excluded reads lacking a unique V-gene family. A later analysis removed 500 to 600 highly shared, low-generation-probability nucleotide sequences to deal with suspected cross-contamination and a sequencing artifact. For each public chain, a later analysis derived a clonal expansion index from normalized ranks of inferred template counts within each repertoire. Generation probabilities in a later analysis came from a VDJ recombination model fitted to out-of-frame rearrangements, and those results were checked against IGoR. Hypergeometric tests were used in a later analysis to score TCR-TCR, TCR-HLA and TCR-CMV co-occurrence, with a repertoire-size bias correction applied to the TCR pairs. A later analysis estimated false discovery rates by permuting HLA or CMV assignments 20 times. In a later analysis, co-occurring TCRs were grouped using DBSCAN, with TCRdist sequence similarity added in when clustering inside HLA-allele-positive subsets. Co-occurrence clustering excluded repertoires with fewer than 30,000 or more than 120,000 public chains, plus five with anomalous nucleotide sharing. This immuneACCESS table, as held by TCRdb, lists in-frame sequences with V and J called but not all clones. Of the missing ones, under half trace to an unresolved V gene in checked studies; the others have no known cause. The V and J calls and clone size come from that table; D and trimming were worked out from the DNA. The table for this sample shows 45,000 to 60,000 clones. Jointly, the top ten make up 6% to 7% of the sample.

A remark on this clone: No antigen is known for it.

The sequenced sample was PBMCs. The sequence joins TRBV11-2 to TRBJ1-6; the D gene cannot be resolved reliably. The source is a woman aged 40-49 years in good health and CMV-seronegative. CDR3 sequence: CASSLDRGSSRLGLHF. The nucleotide sequence is TGTGCCAGCAGCTTAGACCGGGGATCTTCGCGTCTAGGCCTCCACTTT.